This T cell receptor (beta chain) stems from a study of cytomegalovirus exposure and HLA in healthy donors. Study at large: Roughly four fifths of roughly 400 genotyped donors fell in the Caucasian-associated ancestry cluster.

Healthy bone marrow donors made up the donor group. Comment on this clone: Its antigen is as yet unknown.

This CDR3 has 13 residues. Germline V gene sequence: CDR1 SGDLS, CDR2 YYNGEE. The V gene lost 4 bases and the J gene lost 4 bases, with 9 bases spanning the gap. With 60 Vbeta and 13 Jbeta primers, the PCR was carried out. The table came from immunoSEQ multiplex PCR; TCRdb's copy has only in-frame clones and leaves some out. This sample has under 250,000 clones, with over 65% found just once. Whole-study results and caveats: Later analysis identified a missense DCLRE1C variant that was linked to TCR beta V- and J-gene trimming. Highly shared variants forming one cluster were likely a sequencing artifact.

This TCR was sampled from a man between 18 and 29 years old in good health and CMV-seronegative. Sequenced input: PBMCs. The chain recombines TRBV9 with TRBJ1-5; TRBD1 might be the D (6 bases). CDR3 region: CASSLQGNQPQHF. DNA for the CDR3: TGTGCCAGCAGCCTACAGGGTAATCAGCCCCAGCATTTT.